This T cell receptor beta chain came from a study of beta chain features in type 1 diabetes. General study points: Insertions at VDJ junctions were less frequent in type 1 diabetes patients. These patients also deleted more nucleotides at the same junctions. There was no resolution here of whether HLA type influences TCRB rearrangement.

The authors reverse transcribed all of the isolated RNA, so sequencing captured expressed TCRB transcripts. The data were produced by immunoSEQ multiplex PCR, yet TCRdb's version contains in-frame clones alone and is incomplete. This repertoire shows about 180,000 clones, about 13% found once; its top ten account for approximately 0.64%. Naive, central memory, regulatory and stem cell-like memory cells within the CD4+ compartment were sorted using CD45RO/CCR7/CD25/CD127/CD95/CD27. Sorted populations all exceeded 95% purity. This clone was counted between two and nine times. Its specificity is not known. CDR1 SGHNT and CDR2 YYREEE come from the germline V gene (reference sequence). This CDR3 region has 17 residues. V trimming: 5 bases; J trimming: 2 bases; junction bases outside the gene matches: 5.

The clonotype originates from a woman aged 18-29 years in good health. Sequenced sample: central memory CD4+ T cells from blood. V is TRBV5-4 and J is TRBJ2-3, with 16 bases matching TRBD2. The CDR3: CASRPGLAGGNTDTQYF. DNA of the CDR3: TGTGCCAGCAGACCGGGACTAGCGGGAGGGAACACAGATACGCAGTATTTT.